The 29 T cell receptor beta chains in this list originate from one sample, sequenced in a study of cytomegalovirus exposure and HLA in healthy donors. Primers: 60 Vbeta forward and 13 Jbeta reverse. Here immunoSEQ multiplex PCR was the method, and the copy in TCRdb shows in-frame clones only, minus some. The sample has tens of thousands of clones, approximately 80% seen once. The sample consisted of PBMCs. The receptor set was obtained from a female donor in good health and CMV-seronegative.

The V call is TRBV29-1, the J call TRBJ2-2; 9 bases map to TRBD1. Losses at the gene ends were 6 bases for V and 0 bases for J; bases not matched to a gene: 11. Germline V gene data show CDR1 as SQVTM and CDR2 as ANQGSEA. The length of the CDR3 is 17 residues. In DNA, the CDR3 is TGCAGCGTCGTTACGGACAGGGGCATGGCGAACACCGGGGAGCTGTTTTTT. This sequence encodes CSVVTDRGMANTGELFF.

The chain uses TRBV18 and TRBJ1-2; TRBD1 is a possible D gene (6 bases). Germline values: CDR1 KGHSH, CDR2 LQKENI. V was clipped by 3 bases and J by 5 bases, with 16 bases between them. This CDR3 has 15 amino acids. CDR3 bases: TGTGCCAGCTCACCTGGGGGGGCCGACATTTATGGCTACACCTTC. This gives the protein CASSPGGADIYGYTF.

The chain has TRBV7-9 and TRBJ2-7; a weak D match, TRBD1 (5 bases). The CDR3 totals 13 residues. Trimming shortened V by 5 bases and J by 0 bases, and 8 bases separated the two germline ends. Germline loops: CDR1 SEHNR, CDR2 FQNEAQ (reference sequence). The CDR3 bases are TGTGCCAGCAGCCGCGACAGCTCCTACGAGCAGTACTTC. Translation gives CASSRDSSYEQYF.

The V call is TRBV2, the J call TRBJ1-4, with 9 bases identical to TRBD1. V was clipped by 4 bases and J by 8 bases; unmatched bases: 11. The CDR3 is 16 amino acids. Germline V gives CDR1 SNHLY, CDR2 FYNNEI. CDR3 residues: CASSGKGTGISEKLFF. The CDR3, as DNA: TGTGCCAGCAGTGGAAAGGGGACAGGGATTAGCGAAAAACTGTTTTTT.

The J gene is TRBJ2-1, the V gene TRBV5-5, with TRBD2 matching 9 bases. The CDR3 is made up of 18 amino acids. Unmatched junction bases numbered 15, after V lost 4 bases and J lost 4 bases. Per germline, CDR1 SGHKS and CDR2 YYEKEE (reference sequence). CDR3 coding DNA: TGTGCCAGCAGCCCCAGGGGGGGACTAGCTTCCCGTTACAATGAGCAGTTCTTC. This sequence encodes CASSPRGGLASRYNEQFF.

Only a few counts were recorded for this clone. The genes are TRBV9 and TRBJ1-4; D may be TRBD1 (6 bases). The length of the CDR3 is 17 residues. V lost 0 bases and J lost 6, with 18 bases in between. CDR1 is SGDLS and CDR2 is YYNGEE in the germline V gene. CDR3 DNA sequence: TGTGCCAGCAGCGTAGCTTCGGCAGGGGTTAGGGATGAAAAACTGTTTTTT. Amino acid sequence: CASSVASAGVRDEKLFF.

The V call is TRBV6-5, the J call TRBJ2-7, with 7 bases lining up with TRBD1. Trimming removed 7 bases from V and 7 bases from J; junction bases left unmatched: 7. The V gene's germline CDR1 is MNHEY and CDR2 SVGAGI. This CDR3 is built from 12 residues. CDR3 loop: CASKGAFREQYF. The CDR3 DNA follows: TGTGCCAGCAAGGGGGCCTTCAGGGAGCAGTACTTC.

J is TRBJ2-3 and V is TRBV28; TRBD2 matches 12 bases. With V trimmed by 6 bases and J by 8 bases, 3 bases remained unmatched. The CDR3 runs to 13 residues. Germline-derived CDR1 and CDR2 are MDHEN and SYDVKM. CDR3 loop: CASRTSGSGTQYF. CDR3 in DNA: TGTGCCAGCAGGACTAGCGGGAGCGGTACGCAGTATTTT. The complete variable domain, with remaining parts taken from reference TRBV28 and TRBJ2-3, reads DVKVTQSSRYLVKRTGEKVFLECVQDMDHENMFWYRQDPGLGLRLIYFSYDVKMKEKGDIPEGYSVSREKKERFSLILESASTNQTSMYLCASRTSGSGTQYFGPGTRLTVL.

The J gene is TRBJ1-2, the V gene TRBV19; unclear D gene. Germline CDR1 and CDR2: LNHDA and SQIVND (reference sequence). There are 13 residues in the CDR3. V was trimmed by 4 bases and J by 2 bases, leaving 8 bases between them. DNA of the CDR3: TGTGCCAGTAGTACGGGAAGGAACTATGGCTACACCTTC. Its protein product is CASSTGRNYGYTF. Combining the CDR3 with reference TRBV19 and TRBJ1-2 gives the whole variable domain DGGITQSPKYLFRKEGQNVTLSCEQNLNHDAMYWYRQDPGQGLRLIYYSQIVNDFQKGDIAEGYSVSREKKESFPLTVTSAQKNPTAFYLCASSTGRNYGYTFGSGTRLTVV.

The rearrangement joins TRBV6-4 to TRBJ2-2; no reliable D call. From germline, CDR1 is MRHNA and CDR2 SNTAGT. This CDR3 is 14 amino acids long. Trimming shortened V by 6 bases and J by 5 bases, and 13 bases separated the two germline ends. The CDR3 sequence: CASSPAPGTGELFF. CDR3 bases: TGTGCCAGCAGCCCTGCCCCGGGTACCGGGGAGCTGTTTTTT.

CDR3 protein: CASSQEEDGIPDTQYF. As DNA, the CDR3 is TGCGCCAGCAGCCAAGAGGAGGACGGGATCCCAGATACGCAGTATTTT. The chain combines TRBV4-1 with TRBJ2-3; D perhaps matches TRBD2 (5 bases). V lost 0 bases, J lost 4 bases, and 14 bases lay in between. The CDR3 contains 16 residues. Looked up from germline, CDR1 is MGHRA and CDR2 is YSYEKL.

CDR3 amino acids: CASQRGDNNEQFF. The CDR3 DNA reads as TGTGCCAGCCAGCGGGGGGATAACAATGAGCAGTTCTTC. The J gene is TRBJ2-1, the V gene TRBV18; 9 positions match TRBD2. J lost 5 bases, V lost 8 bases, and 4 bases had no gene match. The CDR3 is made up of 13 amino acids. CDR1 KGHSH and CDR2 LQKENI come from the germline V gene.

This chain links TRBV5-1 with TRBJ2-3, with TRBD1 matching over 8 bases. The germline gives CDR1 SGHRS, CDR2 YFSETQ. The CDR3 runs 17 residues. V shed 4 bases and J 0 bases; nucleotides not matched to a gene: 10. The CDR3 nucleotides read TGCGCCAGCAGCACCATGGACAGGGTCGGGAGCACAGATACGCAGTATTTT. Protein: CASSTMDRVGSTDTQYF.

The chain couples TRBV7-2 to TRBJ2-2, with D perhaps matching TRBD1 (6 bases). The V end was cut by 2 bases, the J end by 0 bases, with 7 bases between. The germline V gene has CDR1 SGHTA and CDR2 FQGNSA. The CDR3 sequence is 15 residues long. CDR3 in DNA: TGTGCCAGCAGCTTACGACAGGCGAACACCGGGGAGCTGTTTTTT. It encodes CASSLRQANTGELFF.

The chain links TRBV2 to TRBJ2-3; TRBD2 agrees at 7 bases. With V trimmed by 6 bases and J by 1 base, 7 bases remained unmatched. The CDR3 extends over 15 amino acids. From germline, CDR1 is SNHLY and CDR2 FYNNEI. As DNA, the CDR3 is TGTGCCAGCAGCGCGACTAGCTTGGGCACAGATACGCAGTATTTT. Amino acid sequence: CASSATSLGTDTQYF.

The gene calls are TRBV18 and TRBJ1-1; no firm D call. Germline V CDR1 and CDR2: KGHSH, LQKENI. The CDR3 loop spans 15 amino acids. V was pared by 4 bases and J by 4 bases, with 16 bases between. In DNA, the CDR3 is TGTGCCAGCTCACTGGCAGTGAGCTCAGGCACTGAAGCTTTCTTT. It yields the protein CASSLAVSSGTEAFF. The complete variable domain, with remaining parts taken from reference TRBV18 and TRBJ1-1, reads NAGVMQNPRHLVRRRGQEARLRCSPMKGHSHVYWYRQLPEEGLKFMVYLQKENIIDESGMPKERFSAEFPKEGPSILRIQQVVRGDSAAYFCASSLAVSSGTEAFFGQGTRLTVV.

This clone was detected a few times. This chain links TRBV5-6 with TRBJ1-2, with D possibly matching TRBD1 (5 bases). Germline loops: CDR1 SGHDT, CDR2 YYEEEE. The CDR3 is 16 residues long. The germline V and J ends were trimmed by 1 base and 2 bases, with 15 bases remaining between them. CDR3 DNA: TGTGCCAGCAGCTTGCAGGGTGGGCGGTCAAACTATGGCTACACCTTC. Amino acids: CASSLQGGRSNYGYTF.

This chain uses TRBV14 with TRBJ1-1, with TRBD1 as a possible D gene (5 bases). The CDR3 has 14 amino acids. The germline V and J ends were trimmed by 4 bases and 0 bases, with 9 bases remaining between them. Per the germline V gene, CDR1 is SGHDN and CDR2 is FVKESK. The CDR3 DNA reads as TGTGCCAGCAGCCCCTGGGGGGTGAACACTGAAGCTTTCTTT. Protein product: CASSPWGVNTEAFF.

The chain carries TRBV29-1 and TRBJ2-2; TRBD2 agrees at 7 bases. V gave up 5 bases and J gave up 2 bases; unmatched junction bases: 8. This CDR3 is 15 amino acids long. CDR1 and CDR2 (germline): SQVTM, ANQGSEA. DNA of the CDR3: TGCAGCGTTAAGAAGGGGACTACTAACACCGGGGAGCTGTTTTTT. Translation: CSVKKGTTNTGELFF.

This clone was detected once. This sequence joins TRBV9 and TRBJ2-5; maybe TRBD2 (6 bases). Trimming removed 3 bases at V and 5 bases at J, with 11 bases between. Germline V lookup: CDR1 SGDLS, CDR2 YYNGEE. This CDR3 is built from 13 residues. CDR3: CASSATTSETQYF. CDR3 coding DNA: TGTGCCAGCAGCGCGACCACTAGCGAGACCCAGTACTTC.

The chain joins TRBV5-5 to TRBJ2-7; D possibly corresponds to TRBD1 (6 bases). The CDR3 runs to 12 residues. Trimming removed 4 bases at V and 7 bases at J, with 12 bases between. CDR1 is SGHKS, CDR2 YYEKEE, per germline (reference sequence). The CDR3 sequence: CASSGSGTEQYF. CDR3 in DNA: TGTGCCAGCAGCGGGTCGGGGACAGAGCAGTACTTC.

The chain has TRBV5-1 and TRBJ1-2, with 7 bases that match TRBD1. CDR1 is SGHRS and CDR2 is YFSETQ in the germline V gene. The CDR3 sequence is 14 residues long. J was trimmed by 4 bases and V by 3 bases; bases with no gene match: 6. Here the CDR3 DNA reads TGCGCCAGCAGCTCACTGACAGGGTCCTATGGCTACACCTTC. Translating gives CASSSLTGSYGYTF.

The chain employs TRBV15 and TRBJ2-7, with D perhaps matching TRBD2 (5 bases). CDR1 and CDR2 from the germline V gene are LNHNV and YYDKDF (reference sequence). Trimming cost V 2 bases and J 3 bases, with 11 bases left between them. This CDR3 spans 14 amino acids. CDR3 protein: CATSRLLGGYEQYF. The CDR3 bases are TGTGCCACCAGCAGACTACTAGGAGGCTACGAGCAGTACTTC.

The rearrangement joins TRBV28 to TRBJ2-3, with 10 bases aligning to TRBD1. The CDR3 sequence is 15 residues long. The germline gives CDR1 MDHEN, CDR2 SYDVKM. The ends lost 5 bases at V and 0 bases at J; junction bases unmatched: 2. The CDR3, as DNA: TGTGCCAGCAGTCGGACAGGGGGTAGCACAGATACGCAGTATTTT. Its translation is CASSRTGGSTDTQYF.

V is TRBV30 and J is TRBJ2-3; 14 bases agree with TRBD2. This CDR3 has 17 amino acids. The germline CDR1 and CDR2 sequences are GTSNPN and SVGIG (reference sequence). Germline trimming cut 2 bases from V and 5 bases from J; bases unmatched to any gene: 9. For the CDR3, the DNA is TGTGCCTGGAGTCTTACGACTAGCGGGAGGGTGGGAGATACGCAGTATTTT. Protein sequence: CAWSLTTSGRVGDTQYF.

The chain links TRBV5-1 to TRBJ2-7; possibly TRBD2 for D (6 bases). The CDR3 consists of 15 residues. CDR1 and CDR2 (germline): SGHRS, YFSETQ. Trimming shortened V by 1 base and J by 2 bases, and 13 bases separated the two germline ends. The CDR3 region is CASSLLGTAAYEQYF. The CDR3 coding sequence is TGCGCCAGCAGCTTGTTAGGGACTGCCGCCTACGAGCAGTACTTC.

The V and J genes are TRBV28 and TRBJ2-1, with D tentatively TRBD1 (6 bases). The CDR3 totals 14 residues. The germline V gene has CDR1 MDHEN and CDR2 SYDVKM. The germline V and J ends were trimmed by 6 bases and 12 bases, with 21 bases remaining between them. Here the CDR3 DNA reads TGTGCCAGCAGACTCCTAGACAGGTCCTCCCTGCAGTTCTTC. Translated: CASRLLDRSSLQFF.

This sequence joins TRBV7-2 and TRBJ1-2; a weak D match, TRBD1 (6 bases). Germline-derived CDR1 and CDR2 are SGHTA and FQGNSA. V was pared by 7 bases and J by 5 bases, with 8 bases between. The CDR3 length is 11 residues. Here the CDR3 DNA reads TGTGCCAGCACGACAGGTTATGGCTACACCTTC. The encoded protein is CASTTGYGYTF.

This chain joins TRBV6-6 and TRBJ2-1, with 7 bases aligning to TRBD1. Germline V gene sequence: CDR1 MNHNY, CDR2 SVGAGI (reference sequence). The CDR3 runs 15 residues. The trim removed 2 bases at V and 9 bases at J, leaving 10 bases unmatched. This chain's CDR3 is CASSYRQGRVGEQFF. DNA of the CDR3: TGTGCCAGCAGTTACCGACAGGGCCGGGTGGGTGAGCAGTTCTTC.